This paragraph reports one T cell receptor (beta chain). Its antigen is not known. The junction had 5 bases not matched to a gene; V was cut back by 3 bases and J by 8 bases. The CDR3 extends over 13 amino acids. Germline V gene lookup returns CDR1 GTSNPN and CDR2 SVGIG (reference sequence). The data are from a study of chemoradiotherapy in HPV16-positive cancers. Study-wide results and caveats: Functional assays defining HPV-specific T cells used only a couple of HPV16-positive patients.

Samples were taken several times over chemoradiotherapy. Only in-frame clones appear in the TCRdb table, and some are missing; sequencing was by immunoSEQ multiplex PCR. The table records about 53,000 clones, over 85% of them present only once. The sequenced sample was blood, obtained from a patient who underwent chemoradiotherapy. The sequence was obtained from a human donor with HPV-associated anogenital cancer. The chain has TRBV30 and TRBJ1-4; 8 nucleotides align to TRBD1. The CDR3 loop reads CAWSRGRGEKLFF. The CDR3 DNA reads as TGTGCCTGGAGCAGGGGGCGCGGCGAAAAACTGTTTTTT.